The 22 T cell receptor beta chains below come from one sample, sequenced in a study of blood T cells in healthy people across ages. Using a J-beta primer mix together with a sample-barcoded 5' primer, a second PCR was run for roughly 6 to 11 cycles. One entry per CDR3 protein results from TCRdb running MiXCR on the 5' RACE reads. The sample yields hundreds of thousands of distinct CDR3 sequences, about 30% seen once. Sequencing used blood. Receptors were obtained from a woman of 80 years or more in good health.

Remarks on this clonotype: This may arise from a read error, as a much more abundant clone is one base away. The chain employs TRBV10-3 and TRBJ2-5, with a possible D match to TRBD2 (5 bases). The CDR3 is made up of 14 amino acids. The germline CDR1 and CDR2 sequences are ENHRY and SYGVKD. Trimming took 7 bases from V and 11 from J, leaving 23 bases between them. The CDR3 sequence: CAIKPFGDGNEQYF. The CDR3 DNA follows: TGTGCCATCAAGCCCTTCGGGGATGGAAATGAGCAGTACTTC.

Worth noting for this clonotype: A read error is possible here, since a much larger clone lies one base away. The CDR3 ends on some other residue instead of the conserved phenylalanine or tryptophan, so this is likely a read error. V and J are TRBV20-1 and TRBJ2-7; 9 positions agree with TRBD1. The CDR3 runs 16 residues. Germline CDR1 DFQATT, CDR2 SNEGSKA (reference sequence). V was clipped by 0 bases and J by 3 bases; unmatched bases: 9. In DNA form, the CDR3 reads TGCAGTGCTAGAGATAGGCTACAGGGGGCTTTCTACGAGCAGTACTGC. It translates to CSARDRLQGAFYEQYC.

This chain joins TRBV4-2 and TRBJ2-3; maybe TRBD2 (6 bases). V lost 0 bases and J lost 0, with 10 bases in between. There are 16 residues in the CDR3. Germline values: CDR1 LGHNA, CDR2 YNFKEQ. CDR3 sequence: CASSQDSSGSTDTQYF. In DNA, the CDR3 is TGTGCCAGCAGCCAAGATTCAAGCGGGAGCACAGATACGCAGTATTTT.

This clonotype was observed many times. The chain is built from TRBV12-3 or TRBV12-4 and TRBJ2-7; 9 bases match TRBD1. The CDR3 has 14 amino acids. With 8 bases clipped from V and 2 bases from J, the junction kept 7 bases outside the gene matches. CDR3 sequence (DNA): TGTGCCAGCCGGACGACAGGGGGTCCCTACGAGCAGTACTTC. Translating it yields CASRTTGGPYEQYF.

Notes on this clonotype: This may stem from a read error, because a much larger clone lies one nucleotide away. The CDR3, as DNA: TGTGCCTGGAGTCGAAGGGCTAGCGGATACTATGACAATGAGCAGTACTTC. This encodes CAWSRRASGYYDNEQYF. The rearrangement joins TRBV30 to TRBJ2-1, with TRBD2 matching 7 bases. The DNA end favors TRBJ2-7, so the J call may be wrong. In germline, CDR1 is GTSNPN, CDR2 SVGIG (reference sequence). The CDR3 totals 17 residues.

This chain links TRBV6-1 with TRBJ2-5; 9 positions match TRBD1. CDR1 MNHNS and CDR2 SASEGT come from the germline V gene. Trimming at V came to 2 bases and at J to 11 bases, leaving 9 bases not matched to a gene. The CDR3 is 14 residues long. In nucleotides, the CDR3 is TGTGCCAGCAGTGAAAGGACAGGGGTGAATGAGCAGTACTTC. It translates to CASSERTGVNEQYF.

As regards this clonotype: This may arise from a read error, as a much more abundant clone is one base away. This chain joins TRBV5-5 and TRBJ1-1; TRBD1 matches 7 bases. V gave up 4 bases and J gave up 7 bases; unmatched junction bases: 1. Germline V CDR1 and CDR2: SGHKS, YYEKEE (reference sequence). The CDR3 spans 11 residues. CDR3 sequence reads: CASSGTVEAFF. CDR3 nucleotide sequence: TGTGCCAGCAGCGGGACAGTTGAAGCTTTCTTT. The full variable domain, rest sourced from reference TRBV5-5 and TRBJ1-1, is DAGVTQSPTHLIKTRGQQVTLRCSPISGHKSVSWYQQVLGQGPQFIFQYYEKEERGRGNFPDRFSARQFPNYSSELNVNALLLGDSALYLCASSGTVEAFFGQGTRLTVV.

This clonotype was observed at least ten times. This chain uses TRBV2 with TRBJ2-5; 12 bases are a match to TRBD2. V shed 9 bases, J shed 4 bases, and the junction held 6 bases outside the gene matches. The germline V gene has CDR1 SNHLY and CDR2 FYNNEI. This CDR3 is 14 amino acids long. CDR3 protein: CASQLAGGVETQYF. CDR3 DNA: TGTGCCAGTCAACTAGCGGGGGGTGTAGAGACCCAGTACTTC.

This sequence joins TRBV19 and TRBJ2-5, with 7 bases aligning to TRBD1. The J call may be faulty, since TRBJ2-7 better matches the DNA end. The CDR3 spans 14 residues. Looked up from germline, CDR1 is LNHDA and CDR2 is SQIVND (reference sequence). This CDR3 is CASSRNRGPYEQYF. CDR3 DNA sequence: TGTGCCAGTAGTAGGAACAGGGGACCCTACGAGCAGTACTTC.

This clonotype came up a few times. The chain combines TRBV6-1 with TRBJ1-1; D ambiguous. V lost 1 base and J 1 base, leaving 4 bases between the germline ends. This CDR3 has 13 amino acids. CDR1 MNHNS and CDR2 SASEGT come from the germline V gene. CDR3: CASSEVGNTEAFF. The CDR3 DNA is TGTGCCAGCAGTGAAGTCGGGAACACTGAAGCTTTCTTT.

This clonotype was detected ten times or more. The gene calls are TRBV28 and TRBJ1-1; D unresolved. Trimming removed 1 base at V and 1 base at J, with 7 bases between. Germline loops: CDR1 MDHEN, CDR2 SYDVKM. The CDR3 has 14 residues. The CDR3, as DNA: TGTGCCAGCAGTTTATCGCCAGCGAACACTGAAGCTTTCTTT. As protein: CASSLSPANTEAFF.

This clonotype was found a few times. The chain is built from TRBV3-1 and TRBJ2-2; D possibly uses TRBD1 or TRBD2 (5 bases each). Germline V gives CDR1 LGHDT, CDR2 YNNKEL (reference sequence). V gave up 5 bases and J gave up 6 bases, with 16 bases separating them. This CDR3 comprises 15 residues. The chain's CDR3 is CASSSLGTQAGELFF. The CDR3 nucleotides are TGTGCCAGCAGCTCTCTCGGGACCCAGGCCGGGGAGCTGTTTTTT.

CDR3 in DNA: TGCAGTGCTGAACAGTCAACCGAAGGTGAAGCTTTCTTT. It codes for CSAEQSTEGEAFF. This chain links TRBV20-1 with TRBJ1-1; D is unclear. With 5 bases removed from V and 7 bases from J, the gap between germline ends came to 17 bases. The CDR3 contains 13 residues. Germline-derived CDR1 and CDR2 are DFQATT and SNEGSKA (reference sequence).

The chain links TRBV6-6 to TRBJ1-1, with D possibly matching TRBD1 (6 bases). Per the germline V gene, CDR1 is MNHNY and CDR2 is SVGAGI (reference sequence). This CDR3 region has 14 residues. The V end was cut by 4 bases, the J end by 6 bases, with 15 bases between. The CDR3 protein is CASSFVQGSAEAFF. Here the CDR3 DNA reads TGTGCCAGCAGTTTTGTGCAGGGGTCAGCTGAAGCTTTCTTT.

V gene TRBV30 combines with J gene TRBJ1-4; 10 bases are shared with TRBD1. With V trimmed by 8 bases and J by 7 bases, 7 bases remained unmatched. Germline V gives CDR1 GTSNPN, CDR2 SVGIG (reference sequence). This CDR3 is built from 13 residues. CDR3 coding DNA: TGTGCCAGAAAGACAGGGGGCAGTGAAAAACTGTTTTTT. It translates to CARKTGGSEKLFF.

This clonotype was found many times. This chain links TRBV3-1 with TRBJ1-1, with unresolved D. The CDR3 is made up of 12 amino acids. Trimming pared 1 base from V and 8 bases from J, leaving 8 bases between. Germline V lookup: CDR1 LGHDT, CDR2 YNNKEL (reference sequence). This chain's CDR3 is CASSQVAREAFF. The CDR3 DNA reads as TGTGCCAGCAGCCAAGTGGCCAGGGAAGCTTTCTTT.

J is TRBJ2-7 and V is TRBV15; D is perhaps TRBD1 (6 bases). The length of the CDR3 is 14 residues. Germline-derived CDR1 and CDR2 are LNHNV and YYDKDF (reference sequence). V shed 5 bases and J shed 3 bases, with 14 bases lying between them. The CDR3 bases are TGTGCCACCAGCGTGGGGACACCGAACTACGAGCAGTACTTC. Translated: CATSVGTPNYEQYF.

This clonotype came up many times. The junction differs from germline at one of its ends, possibly a read error. This chain joins TRBV7-8 and TRBJ1-5; 10 nucleotides align to TRBD1. The CDR3 has 18 residues. Looked up from germline, CDR1 is SGHVS and CDR2 is FQNEAQ. The CDR3 bases are TGTGCCAGCAGCCTAGCCGGGACAGGGGTTTATAGCAATCAGCCCCAGCATTTT. It yields the protein CASSLAGTGVYSNQPQHF.

This clonotype was recorded many times. The rearrangement uses TRBV12-3 or TRBV12-4 and TRBJ2-4; 10 positions match TRBD1. The CDR3 consists of 14 residues. The junction had 9 bases not matched to a gene; V was cut back by 6 bases and J by 10 bases. CDR3 nucleotide sequence: TGTGCCAGCAGGACCGGGACAGGGGAAGGAATTCAGTACTTC. This gives the protein CASRTGTGEGIQYF.

This clonotype has a count of ten or more. The V call is TRBV2, the J call TRBJ2-3; the match to TRBD2 covers 7 bases. CDR3 size: 18 residues. The germline V gene has CDR1 SNHLY and CDR2 FYNNEI. Unmatched junction bases numbered 13, after V lost 4 bases and J lost 0 bases. The CDR3 reads CASSARGGLAVSTDTQYF. The CDR3 DNA is TGTGCCAGCAGTGCGAGGGGAGGTCTAGCGGTAAGCACAGATACGCAGTATTTT. Variable domain in full (rest from reference TRBV2 and TRBJ2-3): EPEVTQTPSHQVTQMGQEVILRCVPISNHLYFYWYRQILGQKVEFLVSFYNNEISEKSEIFDDQFSVERPDGSNFTLKIRSTKLEDSAMYFCASSARGGLAVSTDTQYFGPGTRLTVL.

The chain couples TRBV6-5 to TRBJ2-7; 8 bases map to TRBD1. V lost 6 bases and J lost 2; bases outside the gene matches: 12. CDR1 is MNHEY and CDR2 is SVGAGI in the germline V gene. CDR3 size: 16 residues. This CDR3 is CASSVDFGTGTYEQYF. The CDR3 nucleotides are TGTGCCAGCAGCGTAGATTTTGGGACAGGAACCTACGAGCAGTACTTC.

This clonotype was counted many times. This chain connects TRBV20-1 to TRBJ2-7; D remains unclear. The CDR3 sequence is 11 residues long. Germline V gene data show CDR1 as DFQATT and CDR2 as SNEGSKA (reference sequence). Trimming removed 6 bases at V and 2 bases at J, with 8 bases between. The CDR3 loop reads CSAPGPYEQYF. The CDR3 DNA sequence: TGCAGTGCCCCGGGTCCCTACGAGCAGTACTTC.